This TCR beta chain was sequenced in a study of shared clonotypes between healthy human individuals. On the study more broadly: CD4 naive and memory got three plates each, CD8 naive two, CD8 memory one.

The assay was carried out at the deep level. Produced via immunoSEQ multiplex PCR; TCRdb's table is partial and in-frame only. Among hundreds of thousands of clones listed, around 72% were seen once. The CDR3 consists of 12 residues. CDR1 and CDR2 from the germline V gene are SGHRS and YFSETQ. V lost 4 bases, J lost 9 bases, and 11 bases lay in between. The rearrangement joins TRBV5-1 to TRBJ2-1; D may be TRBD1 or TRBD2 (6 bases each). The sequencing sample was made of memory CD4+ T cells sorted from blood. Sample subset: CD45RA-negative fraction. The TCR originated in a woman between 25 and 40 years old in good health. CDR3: CASSKGGGEQFF. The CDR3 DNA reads TGCGCCAGCAGCAAGGGGGGAGGTGAGCAGTTCTTC.